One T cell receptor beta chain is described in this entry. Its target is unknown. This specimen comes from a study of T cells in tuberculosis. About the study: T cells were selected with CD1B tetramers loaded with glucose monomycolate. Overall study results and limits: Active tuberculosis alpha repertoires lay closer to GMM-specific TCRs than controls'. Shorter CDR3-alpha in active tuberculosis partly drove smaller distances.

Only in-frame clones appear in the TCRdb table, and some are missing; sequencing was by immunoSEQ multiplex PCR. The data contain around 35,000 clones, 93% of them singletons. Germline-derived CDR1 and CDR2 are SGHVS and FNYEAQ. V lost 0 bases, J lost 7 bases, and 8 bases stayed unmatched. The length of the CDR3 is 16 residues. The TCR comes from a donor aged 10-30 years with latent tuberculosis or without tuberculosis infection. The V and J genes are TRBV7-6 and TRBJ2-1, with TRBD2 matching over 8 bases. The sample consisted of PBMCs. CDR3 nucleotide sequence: TGTGCCAGCAGCTTAGCAGGACGGGGGGGCTTGAATGAGCAGTTCTTC. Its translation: CASSLAGRGGLNEQFF.